This T cell receptor beta chain was identified in a study of cytomegalovirus exposure and HLA in healthy donors (dated 2017 in TCRdb). The study in broad terms: In an earlier analysis of under 600 of the donors, 276 Gb of sequence data and approximately 100 million unique TCR beta sequences from about 179 million T cells were reported. About 280 gigabases of sequencing data and 70 million to 95 million unique TCR sequences made up an early release that covered over 550 HLA-typed donors. The genetic ancestry cluster associated with self-reported Caucasian donors included 80% to 90% of the 300 to 400 genotyped donors. The aim of the study was to test whether cataloging public T cell receptors could identify signatures of past pathogen exposure. The study profiled the T cell repertoires of 500 to 800 subjects by immunosequencing and related them to cytomegalovirus serostatus. Along with the 666-subject first cohort, a separate validation cohort of 120 different subjects was used. To predict cytomegalovirus infection status, the study combined high-throughput TCR immunosequencing, statistical association of individual TCRs with disease status, and machine learning. In a later analysis, previously published TCR beta repertoires from hundreds of donors were re-analyzed and high-resolution HLA genotyping was added so that TCR occurrence patterns could be studied. Rather than using new phenotypic data, the later analysis identified candidate immune exposures from TCR beta sequences and from how often those sequences occurred across donors. An earlier analysis of several hundred of the donors applied high-throughput TCR beta sequencing to assess whether each TCR beta V gene segment acted as functional or pseudogenic. Donor age, sex, ethnicity and CMV serostatus were collected together with the repertoire data. A later genetic analysis used genome-wide SNP genotypes for about 65% of the roughly 700 donors, treating that subset as a discovery cohort. Every repertoire in the discovery cohort had been generated on one and the same sequencing platform. HLA typing included class I and class II loci at four-digit resolution. The number of typed donors differed by locus: about 620-640 for A, B, C, DRB1 and DQB1; some 500 for DQA1; 606 for DPA1; and approximately 450 for DPB1. Four or five DR-DQ haplotypes were handled as single units for association and clustering, since linkage in the cohort was strong. Among 398 genotyped donors of the cohort, an average of about 240,000 unique TCR beta nucleotide sequences were sequenced per donor, around 20% of them non-productive.

Library creation used the immunoSEQ multiplex PCR assay. The multiplex PCR relied on a mix of 60 forward primers for TCR Vbeta segments and 13 reverse primers for TCR Jbeta segments. The CDR3 region of rearranged TCR beta genes was amplified from genomic DNA by a multiplex PCR assay. Amplified TCR beta libraries were sequenced as 87-base-pair reads on the Illumina HiSeq System. The source study handled its data this way. In a later analysis, tens of millions of unique TCR beta chains were counted across the approximately 640 repertoires, and approximately 9.9 million of these chains were shared by at least two donors. A nearest-neighbor algorithm error-corrected the raw reads and collapsed the reads into unique sequences, merging closely related sequences to remove PCR and sequencing errors. CDR3 sequences were aligned to IMGT reference sequences to assign V, D and J gene segments. For a sequence to be retained, at least a six-nucleotide match to both a V gene segment and a J gene segment was required. Rearrangements were classified as productive when the CDR3 lacked stop codons and remained in frame with V and J, and all other rearrangements were classified as non-productive. Following IMGT convention, CDR3 was defined as the stretch from the second conserved V-encoded cysteine up to the conserved J-encoded phenylalanine. The earlier analysis of about 590 of the donors excluded sequences that lacked an unambiguous match to a single V gene segment. An earlier analysis of 587 of the donors classified V segments as functional when productive rearrangements were above 56.7% and as segregating when the standard deviation between donors was above 5%. A statistical classification framework was built to diagnose cytomegalovirus status from the catalog of TCR beta chain sequences. V and J gene assignment, in a later analysis, came from comparing TCR nucleotide sequences with IMGT/GENE-DB human TR gene sequences. The TCRdist pipeline was used in a later analysis to assign CDR3 sequences and most-parsimonious VDJ recombination scenarios. In a later analysis, every TCR beta chain was defined by the combination of its CDR3 amino acid sequence and its V-gene family, and reads without a unique V-gene family were dropped. To address suspected cross-contamination and a sequencing artifact, a later analysis removed 592 highly shared, low-generation-probability nucleotide sequences. In a later analysis, a clonal expansion index was calculated for each public chain from normalized within-repertoire ranks of inferred template counts. Generation probabilities in a later analysis came from a VDJ recombination model fitted to out-of-frame rearrangements, and those results were checked against IGoR. Hypergeometric tests were used in a later analysis to score TCR-TCR, TCR-HLA and TCR-CMV co-occurrence, with a repertoire-size bias correction applied to the TCR pairs. In a later analysis, false discovery rates were estimated by permuting HLA or CMV assignments 20 times. In a later analysis, co-occurring TCRs were grouped using DBSCAN, with TCRdist sequence similarity added in when clustering inside HLA-allele-positive subsets. Repertoires with fewer than 30,000 or more than 120,000 public chains, plus five repertoires with anomalous nucleotide sharing, were excluded from co-occurrence clustering. The table comes from immuneACCESS by way of TCRdb, which keeps in-frame sequences with V and J called. Part of the clones is missing from these tables; in studies checked, under half for an unresolved V gene and the rest for unknown reasons. V and J calls plus clone size are reproduced from that table; the DNA served to infer D and trimming. This sample is represented by around 150,000 clones; approximately 70% of them were singletons. The ten largest clonotypes hold 7% to 7.5% of the sample.

Comment on this clone: Its antigen is not yet known. Per-base quality was not reported, and no clone a single base away is much larger than it.

The cohort consisted of 600 to 700 healthy bone marrow donors. All cohort members were sampled while nominally healthy, although unrecorded immune exposures were likely present. The donor tested CMV seropositive, placing the donor among the 250 to 350 seropositive members of the cohort. A peripheral blood sample was collected from each donor, and TCR beta sequencing was performed on peripheral blood mononuclear cells. Genomic DNA extraction from the blood cell samples was performed with the Qiagen DNeasy Blood Extraction Kit. Points the paper makes about the study in general: According to a later genetic analysis, donors in an Asian-associated ancestry cluster had fewer N-insertions in productive TCRs than the approximately 610-donor mean. Most TCR sequences were seen in very few donors, while some public TCRs were found in many individuals. In a later analysis, most CMV-associated TCR beta chains were found to appear HLA-restricted, with HLA associations seemingly driven largely by CMV exposure. When HLA alleles, especially DR and DQ, strongly co-occurred, attributing TCR associations to individual alleles was difficult. A later analysis associated 16,951 TCR beta sequences with specific HLA alleles at a false discovery rate of 0.05. Correlated functional status among segregating V segments might be attributable to linkage disequilibrium, but an unknown experimental factor could not be ruled out. In an earlier analysis of under 600 of the donors, most TCR beta V segments were observed in productive rearrangements about 87% or about 30% of the time, broadly matching IMGT annotations. A cluster of highly shared sequence variants was judged likely to represent a technical artifact of the sequencing pipeline. In a later analysis, the rate of TCR association differed among HLA loci, with DRB1 alleles having the most associated TCRs and HLA-C alleles having the fewest. The study listed 150 to 200 TCR beta chains as associated with cytomegalovirus. V-gene and J-gene trimming of TCR beta chains was associated with a missense DCLRE1C variant in a later genetic analysis, and the association was replicated in an independent cohort. A further reported finding was that TCR beta sequences accurately predicted the HLA-A and HLA-B alleles for most subjects in the first cohort. The presence/absence analyses assumed that sequencing depth was roughly uniform across donors, and that assumption may not be true. Because counts were too low, more than 15 rarely observed V segments, including chromosome 9 orphons, were excluded from the earlier analysis of several hundred of the donors. Some IMGT-functional V segments, including TRBV6-2 and TRBV6-3, could not be told apart with the 87-base-pair reads, so those segments were excluded. Because some donors lacked HLA typing at each locus, the association tests relied only on the typed subset. According to a later analysis, parvovirus B19, influenza, CMV and Epstein-Barr virus appeared linked to several top co-occurrence clusters. In a later analysis, HLA-associated TCR beta chains were found to be more clonally expanded and to have lower generation probabilities than equally common non-associated chains. In vitro tests confirmed that a few of the cytomegalovirus-associated TCR beta chains recognize cytomegalovirus antigens. This cohort had only TCR beta chains sequenced, and the lack of alpha or paired-chain data limited which features could be detected. The classifier was reported to diagnose cytomegalovirus status with high specificity and sensitivity in both the original and validation cohorts. According to the authors, the approach could potentially be generalized to other disease states and immunological phenotypes. The only immune exposure information available for the cohort was CMV serostatus.

The CDR3 contains 14 residues, cysteine and phenylalanine counted. Only the CDR3 DNA is retained, 42 bases long and in frame from the first base. Clipping removes 8 bases from V and 2 bases from J, with 5 as the unmatched junction base count. Reading the germline V gene gives CDR1 KGHSH and CDR2 LQKENI. Sequencing used PBMCs. The chain was built from TRBV18 and TRBJ1-2; 10 bases in between match TRBD1. This receptor was obtained from a man aged 35-49 years in good health and CMV-seropositive. The DNA sequence is TGTGCCAGCACCAGACAGGGGGCGAACTATGGCTACACCTTC. The translation is CASTRQGANYGYTF.